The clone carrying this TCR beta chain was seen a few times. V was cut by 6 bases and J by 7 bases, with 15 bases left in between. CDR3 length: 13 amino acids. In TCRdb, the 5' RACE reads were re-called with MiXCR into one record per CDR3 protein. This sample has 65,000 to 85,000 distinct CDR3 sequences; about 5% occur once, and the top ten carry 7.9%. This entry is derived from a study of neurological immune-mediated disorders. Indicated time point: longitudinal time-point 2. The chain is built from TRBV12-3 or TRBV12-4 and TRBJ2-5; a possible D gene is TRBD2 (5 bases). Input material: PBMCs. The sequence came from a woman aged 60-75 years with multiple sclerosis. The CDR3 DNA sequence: TGTGCCAGCAGACGGGCCCTCGCGGGGACCCAGTACTTC. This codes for CASRRALAGTQYF.